The 24 T cell receptor beta chains given below trace back to one sample, sequenced in a study of T cell responses to AZD1222 COVID-19 vaccine. The data were produced by immunoSEQ multiplex PCR, yet TCRdb's version contains in-frame clones alone and is incomplete. This sample has about 140,000 clones, with roughly 91% found just once. Sequencing was performed on peripheral blood, taken 28 days after the second AZD1222 dose. The receptors come from an adult who received the AZD1222 COVID-19 vaccine.

The J gene is TRBJ1-1, the V gene TRBV7-9; no clear D. This CDR3 region has 14 residues. Trimming took 0 bases from V and 1 from J, leaving 6 bases between them. Germline V gives CDR1 SEHNR, CDR2 FQNEAQ (reference sequence). The CDR3 sequence is CASSLAVRNTEAFF. In DNA form, the CDR3 reads TGTGCCAGCAGCTTAGCTGTAAGGAACACTGAAGCTTTCTTT.

This clone was seen a handful of times. The chain uses TRBV10-3 and TRBJ2-3, with D possibly being TRBD2 (7 bases). Germline V gives CDR1 ENHRY, CDR2 SYGVKD. V lost 4 bases and J 2 bases, leaving 16 bases between the germline ends. The CDR3 length is 16 residues. DNA of the CDR3: TGTGCCATCAGTGCCGGTGGGGCGGGGGCCACAGATACGCAGTATTTT. Translating it yields CAISAGGAGATDTQYF.

This chain links TRBV14 with TRBJ2-3, with D tentatively TRBD1 (6 bases). V lost 5 bases to trimming and J lost 5 bases, with 14 bases between them. The CDR3 runs 14 residues. CDR1 is SGHDN and CDR2 is FVKESK in the germline V gene. CDR3 loop: CASSIGQGLDTQYF. The CDR3 DNA reads as TGTGCCAGCAGCATCGGGCAGGGGTTAGATACGCAGTATTTT. The whole variable domain, remainder taken from reference TRBV14 and TRBJ2-3, is EAGVTQFPSHSVIEKGQTVTLRCDPISGHDNLYWYRRVMGKEIKFLLHFVKESKQDESGMPNNRFLAERTGGTYSTLKVQPAELEDSGVYFCASSIGQGLDTQYFGPGTRLTVL.

The chain links TRBV19 to TRBJ1-6; D unclear. The CDR3 has 17 amino acids. Trimming shortened V by 3 bases and J by 0 bases, and 12 bases separated the two germline ends. Per the germline V gene, CDR1 is LNHDA and CDR2 is SQIVND (reference sequence). The CDR3 region is CASSIRSVSSYNSPLHF. For the CDR3, the DNA is TGTGCCAGTAGTATTCGTTCAGTTAGCTCCTATAATTCACCCCTCCACTTT.

The CDR3 is CASSLWGQGALEQYF. CDR3 coding DNA: TGTGCCAGCAGCTTGTGGGGACAGGGGGCGCTTGAGCAGTACTTC. The chain couples TRBV5-6 to TRBJ2-7, with TRBD1 matching over 12 bases. Losses at the gene ends were 1 base for V and 7 bases for J; bases not matched to a gene: 6. Germline V gene data show CDR1 as SGHDT and CDR2 as YYEEEE. The CDR3 has 15 amino acids.

The CDR3: CASSVSGTGVYGYTF. The CDR3 DNA follows: TGTGCCAGCAGCGTCTCCGGGACAGGGGTATATGGCTACACCTTC. The chain couples TRBV5-8 to TRBJ1-2; TRBD1 aligns across 10 bases. Germline V gene data show CDR1 as SGHTS and CDR2 as YDEGEE. V dropped 4 bases and J dropped 5; count of bases not matched to a gene: 8. The CDR3 sequence is 15 residues long.

V is TRBV6-5 and J is TRBJ2-3, with D perhaps TRBD1 or TRBD2 (6 bases each). CDR1 and CDR2 from the germline V gene are MNHEY and SVGAGI. The CDR3 length is 14 residues. V lost 8 bases to trimming and J lost 0 bases, with 12 bases between them. The CDR3 DNA reads as TGTGCCAGCTCCTGGGGGGCAAGCACAGATACGCAGTATTTT. It yields the protein CASSWGASTDTQYF.

CDR3 residues: CASSSPPDRQETQYF. The CDR3 bases are TGTGCCAGTAGTAGCCCCCCGGACAGGCAAGAGACCCAGTACTTC. The rearrangement links TRBV19 to TRBJ2-5, with 7 bases lining up with TRBD1. Germline loops: CDR1 LNHDA, CDR2 SQIVND (reference sequence). The CDR3 is made up of 15 amino acids. V gave up 4 bases and J gave up 2 bases; unmatched junction bases: 7. Drawing the rest from reference TRBV19 and TRBJ2-5, the complete variable domain is DGGITQSPKYLFRKEGQNVTLSCEQNLNHDAMYWYRQDPGQGLRLIYYSQIVNDFQKGDIAEGYSVSREKKESFPLTVTSAQKNPTAFYLCASSSPPDRQETQYFGPGTRLLVL.

This chain uses TRBV5-1 with TRBJ2-7; 7 bases are shared with TRBD1. The CDR3 extends over 12 amino acids. J lost 6 bases, V lost 4 bases, and 4 bases had no gene match. The germline CDR1 and CDR2 sequences are SGHRS and YFSETQ. CDR3 residues: CASSRDRVEQYF. CDR3 nucleotides: TGCGCCAGCAGCCGAGACAGGGTCGAGCAGTACTTC.

The chain carries TRBV9 and TRBJ1-3, with D possibly matching TRBD1 (5 bases). Germline V CDR1 and CDR2: SGDLS, YYNGEE. V gave up 0 bases and J gave up 0 bases, with 13 bases separating them. CDR3 length: 17 residues. The chain's CDR3 is CASSVEGRVYSGNTIYF. CDR3 in DNA: TGTGCCAGCAGCGTAGAAGGCAGGGTTTACTCTGGAAACACCATATATTTT.

This clone was seen once. The chain carries TRBV29-1 and TRBJ2-5; a weak D match, TRBD1 (6 bases). V was shortened by 5 bases and J by 0 bases, with 13 bases between the two germline ends. Germline V gene sequence: CDR1 SQVTM, CDR2 ANQGSEA. The CDR3 is 14 amino acids. The CDR3 spells CSVPGDPDQETQYF. The CDR3, as DNA: TGCAGCGTTCCAGGGGACCCGGACCAAGAGACCCAGTACTTC.

This sequence joins TRBV11-2 and TRBJ1-6; D is unclear. V was cut by 0 bases and J by 11 bases, with 8 bases left in between. The length of the CDR3 is 13 residues. Germline V lookup: CDR1 SGHAT, CDR2 FQNNGV. This chain's CDR3 is CASSLEYGAPLHF. In DNA form, the CDR3 reads TGTGCCAGCAGCTTAGAGTACGGGGCACCCCTCCACTTT.

The chain is built from TRBV7-9 and TRBJ1-4, with D tentatively TRBD1 (6 bases). V lost 5 bases and J 8 bases, leaving 15 bases between the germline ends. Germline assignment: CDR1 SEHNR and CDR2 FQNEAQ (reference sequence). CDR3 length: 14 amino acids. The CDR3: CASSQLRGSEKLFF. CDR3 bases: TGTGCCAGCAGCCAGTTAAGGGGGTCGGAAAAACTGTTTTTT.

This chain links TRBV27 with TRBJ1-1; 8 positions agree with TRBD1. J was trimmed by 5 bases and V by 6 bases; bases with no gene match: 5. Germline-derived CDR1 and CDR2 are MNHEY and SMNVEV (reference sequence). This CDR3 is built from 13 residues. CDR3 sequence (DNA): TGTGCCAGCAGCCGGACAGGGTTTACTGAAGCTTTCTTT. Its protein product is CASSRTGFTEAFF.

In its sample, this clone was seen once. The V call is TRBV11-2, the J call TRBJ2-2, with 9 nucleotides matching TRBD2. CDR3 length equals 17 residues. CDR1 SGHAT and CDR2 FQNNGV come from the germline V gene. The trim removed 3 bases at V and 6 bases at J, leaving 11 bases unmatched. In DNA, the CDR3 is TGTGCCAGCAGCTTCGATGGGCGGGGGGGCCGCCCCGGGGAGCTGTTTTTT. Its translation is CASSFDGRGGRPGELFF.

The chain carries TRBV12-3 or TRBV12-4 and TRBJ1-3; no definite D call. Deletions cut 6 bases from V and 4 bases from J, with 7 bases between. The CDR3 extends over 12 amino acids. DNA for the CDR3: TGTGCCAGCAGCTCCCGAGGAAACACCATATATTTT. Protein: CASSSRGNTIYF.

This clone was picked up a small number of times. The CDR3 spells CASSLEGGERYEQYF. For the CDR3, the DNA is TGTGCCAGCAGCTTAGAAGGGGGGGAGAGATACGAGCAGTACTTC. V gene TRBV11-2 combines with J gene TRBJ2-7, with a possible D match to TRBD2 (7 bases). With 0 bases removed from V and 4 bases from J, the gap between germline ends came to 13 bases. The CDR3 is 15 amino acids. CDR1 is SGHAT and CDR2 is FQNNGV in the germline V gene.

The gene calls are TRBV21-1 and TRBJ2-5. TRBV21-1 is an annotated pseudogene. This CDR3 comprises 15 residues. CDR3 sequence (DNA): TGTGCCAGCAGCAAAGGGAAGGGGAGAGAAGAGACCCAGTACTTC. Translating gives CASSKGKGREETQYF.

Points on this clone: Sequence at one end of the junction differs from germline and may be a read error. The sample contains more than one DNA sequence encoding this CDR3. The chain has TRBV29-1 and TRBJ2-7; 9 nucleotides line up with TRBD2. The CDR3 contains 13 residues. Germline loops: CDR1 SQVTM, CDR2 ANQGSEA. CDR3 DNA: TGCAGCGTTGTGCCTAGCGGGAAATACGAGCAGTATTTC. Its translation: CSVVPSGKYEQYF.

This clone was observed once. This chain uses TRBV4-1 with TRBJ2-2; D gene ambiguous. The germline V gene encodes CDR1 MGHRA and CDR2 YSYEKL. Deletions cut 0 bases from V and 6 bases from J, with 14 bases between. The CDR3 has 16 residues. The CDR3 DNA sequence: TGCGCCAGCAGCCAAGAGCCAGGCGTCGCCGCCGGGGAGCTGTTTTTT. Translating it yields CASSQEPGVAAGELFF.

The J gene is TRBJ1-5, the V gene TRBV5-8; the D gene is possibly TRBD1 (5 bases). V lost 4 bases, J lost 3 bases, and 11 bases lay in between. The CDR3 is 14 residues long. Germline V CDR1 and CDR2: SGHTS, YDEGEE. The CDR3 sequence is CASSGGVANQPQHF. CDR3 DNA sequence: TGTGCCAGCAGCGGAGGGGTTGCCAATCAGCCCCAGCATTTT.

The chain carries TRBV2 and TRBJ2-7; unclear D gene. This CDR3 spans 11 amino acids. CDR1 SNHLY and CDR2 FYNNEI come from the germline V gene. Trimming removed 3 bases at V and 3 bases at J, with 3 bases between. The CDR3 region has the DNA TGTGCCAGCAGTGACAACTACGAGCAGTACTTC. The encoded protein is CASSDNYEQYF. Variable domain in full (rest from reference TRBV2 and TRBJ2-7): EPEVTQTPSHQVTQMGQEVILRCVPISNHLYFYWYRQILGQKVEFLVSFYNNEISEKSEIFDDQFSVERPDGSNFTLKIRSTKLEDSAMYFCASSDNYEQYFGPGTRLTVT.

The V call is TRBV6-5, the J call TRBJ2-7, with 10 bases that match TRBD1. J gave up 4 bases and V 5 bases, and 5 bases lay outside the gene matches. There are 14 residues in the CDR3. Germline lookup yields CDR1 MNHEY and CDR2 SVGAGI. The CDR3 nucleotides are TGTGCCAGCAGTACAGGACAGGGGGTGTACGAGCAGTACTTC. This sequence encodes CASSTGQGVYEQYF.

The chain joins TRBV9 to TRBJ2-1, with 11 bases matching TRBD2. The junction had 4 bases not matched to a gene; V was cut back by 2 bases and J by 6 bases. The CDR3 runs 15 residues. Germline CDR1 reads SGDLS; CDR2 reads YYNGEE. The CDR3 DNA follows: TGTGCCAGCAGCGTCGGGACTAGCGGTTTCAATGAGCAGTTCTTC. The encoded protein is CASSVGTSGFNEQFF.